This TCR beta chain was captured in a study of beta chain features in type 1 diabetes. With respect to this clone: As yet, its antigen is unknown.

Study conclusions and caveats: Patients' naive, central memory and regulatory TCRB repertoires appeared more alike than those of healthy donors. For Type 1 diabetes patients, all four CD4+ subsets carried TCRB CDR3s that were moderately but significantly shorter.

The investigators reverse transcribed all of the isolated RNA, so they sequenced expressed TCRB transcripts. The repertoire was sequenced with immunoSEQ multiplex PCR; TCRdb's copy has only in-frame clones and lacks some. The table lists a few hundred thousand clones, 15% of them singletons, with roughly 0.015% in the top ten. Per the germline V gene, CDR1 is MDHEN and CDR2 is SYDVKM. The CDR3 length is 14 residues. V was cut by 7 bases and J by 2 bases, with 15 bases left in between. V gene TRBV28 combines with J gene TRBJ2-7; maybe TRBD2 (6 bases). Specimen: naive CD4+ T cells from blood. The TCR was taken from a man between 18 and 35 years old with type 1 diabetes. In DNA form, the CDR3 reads TGTGCCAGCACCCGATCCGGCGGGGCCTACGAGCAGTACTTC. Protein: CASTRSGGAYEQYF. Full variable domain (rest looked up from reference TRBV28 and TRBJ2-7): DVKVTQSSRYLVKRTGEKVFLECVQDMDHENMFWYRQDPGLGLRLIYFSYDVKMKEKGDIPEGYSVSREKKERFSLILESASTNQTSMYLCASTRSGGAYEQYFGPGTRLTVT.